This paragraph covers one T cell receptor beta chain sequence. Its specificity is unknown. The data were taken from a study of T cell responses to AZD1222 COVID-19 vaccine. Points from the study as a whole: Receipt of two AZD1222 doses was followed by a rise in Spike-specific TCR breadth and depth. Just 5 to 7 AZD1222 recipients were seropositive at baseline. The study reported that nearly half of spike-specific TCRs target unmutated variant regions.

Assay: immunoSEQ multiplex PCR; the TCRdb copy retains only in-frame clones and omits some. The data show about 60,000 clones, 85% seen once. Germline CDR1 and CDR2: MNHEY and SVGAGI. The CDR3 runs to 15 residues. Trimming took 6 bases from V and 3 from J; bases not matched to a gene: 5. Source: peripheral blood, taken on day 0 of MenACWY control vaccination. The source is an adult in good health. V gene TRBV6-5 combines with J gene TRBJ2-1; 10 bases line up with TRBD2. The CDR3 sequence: CASRASGSGYNEQFF. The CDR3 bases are TGTGCCAGCAGGGCTAGCGGGAGTGGCTACAATGAGCAGTTCTTC.